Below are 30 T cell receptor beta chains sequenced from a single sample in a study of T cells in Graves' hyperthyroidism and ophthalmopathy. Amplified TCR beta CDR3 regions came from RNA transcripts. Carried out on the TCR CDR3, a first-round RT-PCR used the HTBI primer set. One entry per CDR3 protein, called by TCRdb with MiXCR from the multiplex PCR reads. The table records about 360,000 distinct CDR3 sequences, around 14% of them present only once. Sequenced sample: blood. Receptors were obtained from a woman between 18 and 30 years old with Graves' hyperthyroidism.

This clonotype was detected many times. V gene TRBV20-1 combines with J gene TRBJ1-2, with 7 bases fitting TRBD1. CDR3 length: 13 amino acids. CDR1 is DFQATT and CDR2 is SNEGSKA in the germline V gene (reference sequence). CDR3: CSPGQDTNYGYTF. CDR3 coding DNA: TGCAGCCCTGGACAGGACACTAACTATGGCTACACCTTC.

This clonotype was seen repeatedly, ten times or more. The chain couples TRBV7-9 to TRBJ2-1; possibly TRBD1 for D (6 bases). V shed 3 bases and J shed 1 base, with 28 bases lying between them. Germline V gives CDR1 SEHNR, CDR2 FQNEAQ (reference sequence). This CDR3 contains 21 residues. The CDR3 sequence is CASSFSAVPGQGGRSYNEQFF. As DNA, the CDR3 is TGTGCCAGCAGCTTCTCCGCAGTCCCGGGACAAGGTGGGCGATCCTACAATGAGCAGTTCTTC.

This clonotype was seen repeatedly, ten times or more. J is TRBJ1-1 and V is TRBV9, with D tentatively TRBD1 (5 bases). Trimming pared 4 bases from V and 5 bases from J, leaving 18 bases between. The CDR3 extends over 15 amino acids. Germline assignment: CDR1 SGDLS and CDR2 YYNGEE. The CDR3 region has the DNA TGTGCCAGCAGCTCCCGGCGCCAGGGACGTACTGAAGCTTTCTTT. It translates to CASSSRRQGRTEAFF.

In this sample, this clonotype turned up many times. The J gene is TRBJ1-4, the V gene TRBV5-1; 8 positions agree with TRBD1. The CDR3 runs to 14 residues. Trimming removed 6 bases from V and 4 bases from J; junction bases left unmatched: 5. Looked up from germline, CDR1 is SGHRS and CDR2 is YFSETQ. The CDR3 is CASTPTGVNEKLFF. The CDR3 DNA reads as TGCGCCAGCACCCCGACAGGGGTTAATGAAAAACTGTTTTTT.

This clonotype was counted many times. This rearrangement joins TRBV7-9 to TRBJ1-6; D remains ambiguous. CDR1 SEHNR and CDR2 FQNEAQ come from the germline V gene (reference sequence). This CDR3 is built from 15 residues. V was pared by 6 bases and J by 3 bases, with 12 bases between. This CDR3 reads CASSHTSNYNSPLHF. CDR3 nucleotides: TGTGCCAGCAGTCACACCAGCAACTATAATTCACCCCTCCACTTT.

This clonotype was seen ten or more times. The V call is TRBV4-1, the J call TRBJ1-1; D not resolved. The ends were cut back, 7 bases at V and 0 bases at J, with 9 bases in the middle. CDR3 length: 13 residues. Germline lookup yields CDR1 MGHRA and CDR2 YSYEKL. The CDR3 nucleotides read TGCGCCAGCACTCTCGGGGTGAACACTGAAGCTTTCTTT. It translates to CASTLGVNTEAFF.

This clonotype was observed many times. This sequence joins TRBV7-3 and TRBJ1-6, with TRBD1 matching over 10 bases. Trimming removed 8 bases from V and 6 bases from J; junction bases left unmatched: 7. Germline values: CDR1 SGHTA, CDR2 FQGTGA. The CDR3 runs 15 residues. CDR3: CASSLWDRGNSPLHF. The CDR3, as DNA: TGTGCCAGCTCCTTGTGGGACAGGGGTAATTCACCCCTCCACTTT. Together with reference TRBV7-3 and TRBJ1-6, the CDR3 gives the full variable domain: GAGVSQTPSNKVTEKGKYVELRCDPISGHTALYWYRQSLGQGPEFLIYFQGTGAADDSGLPNDRFFAVRPEGSVSTLKIQRTERGDSAVYLCASSLWDRGNSPLHFGNGTRLTVT.

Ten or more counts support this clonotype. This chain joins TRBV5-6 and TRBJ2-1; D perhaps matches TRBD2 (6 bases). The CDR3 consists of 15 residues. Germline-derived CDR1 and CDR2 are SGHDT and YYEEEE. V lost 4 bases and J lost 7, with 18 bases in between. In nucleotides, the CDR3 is TGTGCCAGCAGCGCGATGGGGCTTGGGGGGAATGAGCAGTTCTTC. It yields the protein CASSAMGLGGNEQFF.

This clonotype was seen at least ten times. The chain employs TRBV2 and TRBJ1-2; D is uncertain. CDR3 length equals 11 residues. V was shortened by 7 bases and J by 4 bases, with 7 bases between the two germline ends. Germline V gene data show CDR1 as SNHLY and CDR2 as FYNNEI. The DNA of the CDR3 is TGTGCCAGCACCCTCCTCTATGGCTACACCTTC. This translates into CASTLLYGYTF. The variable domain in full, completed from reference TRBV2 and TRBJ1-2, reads EPEVTQTPSHQVTQMGQEVILRCVPISNHLYFYWYRQILGQKVEFLVSFYNNEISEKSEIFDDQFSVERPDGSNFTLKIRSTKLEDSAMYFCASTLLYGYTFGSGTRLTVV.

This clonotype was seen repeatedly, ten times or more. CDR3 region: CSARAKGLAVGTDTQYF. CDR3 nucleotides: TGCAGTGCTAGAGCAAAGGGCCTAGCGGTAGGCACAGATACGCAGTATTTT. The chain combines TRBV20-1 with TRBJ2-3; 7 nucleotides match TRBD2. Trimming cost V 1 base and J 1 base; bases outside gene matches: 11. This CDR3 spans 17 amino acids. Germline CDR1 is DFQATT and CDR2 is SNEGSKA (reference sequence).

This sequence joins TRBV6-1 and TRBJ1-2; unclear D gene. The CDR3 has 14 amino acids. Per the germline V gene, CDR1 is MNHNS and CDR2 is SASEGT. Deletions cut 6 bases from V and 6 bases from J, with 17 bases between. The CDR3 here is CASRSNVIGDGYTF. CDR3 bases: TGTGCCAGCAGATCTAACGTTATAGGAGATGGCTACACCTTC.

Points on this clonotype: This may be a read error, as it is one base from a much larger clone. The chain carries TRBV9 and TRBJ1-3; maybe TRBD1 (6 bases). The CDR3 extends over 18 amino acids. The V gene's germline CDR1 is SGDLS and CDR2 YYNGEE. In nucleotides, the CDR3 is TGTGGCAGCAGCGTAAGCCTCTCGACAGGTTTCTCTGGAAACACCATATATTTT. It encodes CGSSVSLSTGFSGNTIYF. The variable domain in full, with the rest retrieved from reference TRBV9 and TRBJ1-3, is DSGVTQTPKHLITATGQRVTLRCSPRSGDLSVYWYQQSLDQGLQFLIQYYNGEERAKGNILERFSAQQFPDLHSELNLSSLELGDSALYFCGSSVSLSTGFSGNTIYFGEGSWLTVV.

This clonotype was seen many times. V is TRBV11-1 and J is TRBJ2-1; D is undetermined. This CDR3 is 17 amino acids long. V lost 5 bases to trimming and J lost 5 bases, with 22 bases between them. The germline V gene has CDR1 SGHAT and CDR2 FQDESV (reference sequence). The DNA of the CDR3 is TGTGCCAGCAGCCCCATTATCCCGTCGACCCCTGACAATGAGCAGTTCTTC. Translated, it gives CASSPIIPSTPDNEQFF.

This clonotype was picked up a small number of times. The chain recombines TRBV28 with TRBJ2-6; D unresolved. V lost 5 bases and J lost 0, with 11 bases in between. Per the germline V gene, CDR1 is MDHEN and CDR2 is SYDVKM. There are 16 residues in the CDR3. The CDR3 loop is CASSALRASGANVLTF. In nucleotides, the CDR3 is TGTGCCAGCAGTGCCCTCAGAGCCTCTGGGGCCAACGTCCTGACTTTC.

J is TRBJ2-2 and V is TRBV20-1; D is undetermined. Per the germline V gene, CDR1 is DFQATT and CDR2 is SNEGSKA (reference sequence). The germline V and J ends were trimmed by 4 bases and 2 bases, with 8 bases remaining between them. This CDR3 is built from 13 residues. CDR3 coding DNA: TGCAGTGCTACTCCCGCAAACACCGGGGAGCTGTTTTTT. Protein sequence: CSATPANTGELFF.

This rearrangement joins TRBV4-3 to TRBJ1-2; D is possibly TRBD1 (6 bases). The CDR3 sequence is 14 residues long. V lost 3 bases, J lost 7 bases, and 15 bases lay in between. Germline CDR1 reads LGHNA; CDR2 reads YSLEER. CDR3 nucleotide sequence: TGCGCCAGCAGCCAGAGGTGGGGGGCAGGTGGCTACACCTTC. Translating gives CASSQRWGAGGYTF.

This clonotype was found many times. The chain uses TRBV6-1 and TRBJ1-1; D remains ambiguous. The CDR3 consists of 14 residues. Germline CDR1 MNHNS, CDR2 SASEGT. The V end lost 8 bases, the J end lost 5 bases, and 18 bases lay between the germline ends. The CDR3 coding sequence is TGTGCCAGCCTGGGCCGGGGTAGCGGGACTGAAGCTTTCTTT. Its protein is CASLGRGSGTEAFF.

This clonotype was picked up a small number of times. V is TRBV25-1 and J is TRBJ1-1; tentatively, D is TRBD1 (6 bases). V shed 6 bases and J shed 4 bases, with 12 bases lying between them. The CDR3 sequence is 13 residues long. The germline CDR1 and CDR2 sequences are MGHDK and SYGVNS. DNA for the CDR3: TGTGCCAGCAGAACAGGGTATTCCACTGAAGCTTTCTTT. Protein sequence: CASRTGYSTEAFF.

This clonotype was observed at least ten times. The CDR3 sequence is CASTLSLMNTEAFF. In DNA, the CDR3 is TGTGCCAGCACCCTCAGCCTTATGAACACTGAAGCTTTCTTT. The chain couples TRBV12-3 or TRBV12-4 to TRBJ1-1, with D unresolved. The CDR3 has 14 residues. Trimming pared 7 bases from V and 0 bases from J, leaving 12 bases between.

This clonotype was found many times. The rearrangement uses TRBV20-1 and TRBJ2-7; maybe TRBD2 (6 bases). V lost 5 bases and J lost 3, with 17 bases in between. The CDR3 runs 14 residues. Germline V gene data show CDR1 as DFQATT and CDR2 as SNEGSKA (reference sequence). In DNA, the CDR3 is TGCAGTGCTCGTGCTGGCGGGGAATTCTACGAGCAGTACTTC. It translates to CSARAGGEFYEQYF.

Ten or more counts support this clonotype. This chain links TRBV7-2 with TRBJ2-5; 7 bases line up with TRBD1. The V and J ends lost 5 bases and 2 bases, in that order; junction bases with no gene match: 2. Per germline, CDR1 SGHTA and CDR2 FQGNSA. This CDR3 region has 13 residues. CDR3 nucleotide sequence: TGTGCCAGCAGCGGGACAGAGCAAGAGACCCAGTACTTC. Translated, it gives CASSGTEQETQYF.

As DNA, the CDR3 is TGTGCCAGCAGCCGACAGACTAGCGGGGCTTCCTACAATGAGCAGTTCTTC. It encodes CASSRQTSGASYNEQFF. The V and J genes are TRBV7-2 and TRBJ2-1; TRBD2 aligns across 11 bases. This CDR3 spans 17 amino acids. The V gene's germline CDR1 is SGHTA and CDR2 FQGNSA. Unmatched junction bases numbered 7, after V lost 5 bases and J lost 1 base.

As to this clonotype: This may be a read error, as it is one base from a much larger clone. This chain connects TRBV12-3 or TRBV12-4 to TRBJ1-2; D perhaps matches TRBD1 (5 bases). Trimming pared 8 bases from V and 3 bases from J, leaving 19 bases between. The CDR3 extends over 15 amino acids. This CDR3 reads CASQWGGVSDYGYTF. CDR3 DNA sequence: TGTGCCAGCCAATGGGGGGGGGTTTCTGACTATGGCTACACCTTC.

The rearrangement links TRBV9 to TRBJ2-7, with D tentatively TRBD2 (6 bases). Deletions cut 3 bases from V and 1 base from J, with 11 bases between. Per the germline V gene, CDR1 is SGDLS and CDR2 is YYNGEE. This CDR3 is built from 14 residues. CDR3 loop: CASSGGGLSYEQYF. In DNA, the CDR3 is TGTGCCAGCAGCGGGGGAGGACTGTCCTACGAGCAGTACTTC.

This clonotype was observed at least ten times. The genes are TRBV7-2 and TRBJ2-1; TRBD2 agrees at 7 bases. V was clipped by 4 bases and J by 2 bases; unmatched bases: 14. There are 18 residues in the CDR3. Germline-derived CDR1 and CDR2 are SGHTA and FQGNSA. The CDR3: CASSWGGGRPLAYNEQFF. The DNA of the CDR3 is TGTGCCAGCAGCTGGGGGGGGGGACGTCCTCTCGCCTACAATGAGCAGTTCTTC.

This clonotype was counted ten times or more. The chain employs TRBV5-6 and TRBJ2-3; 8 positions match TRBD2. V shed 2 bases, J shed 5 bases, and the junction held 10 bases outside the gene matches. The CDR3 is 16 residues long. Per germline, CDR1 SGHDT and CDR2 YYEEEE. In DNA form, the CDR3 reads TGTGCCAGCAGCTTTCGGACTAGCAGTGCCGGAGATACGCAGTATTTT. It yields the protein CASSFRTSSAGDTQYF.

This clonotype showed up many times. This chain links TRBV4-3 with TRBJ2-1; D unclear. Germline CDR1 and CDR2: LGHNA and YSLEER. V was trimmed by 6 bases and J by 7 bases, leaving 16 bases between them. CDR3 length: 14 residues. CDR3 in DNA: TGCGCCAGCAGTCTCTTGACGGGTGATAATGAGCAGTTCTTC. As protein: CASSLLTGDNEQFF.

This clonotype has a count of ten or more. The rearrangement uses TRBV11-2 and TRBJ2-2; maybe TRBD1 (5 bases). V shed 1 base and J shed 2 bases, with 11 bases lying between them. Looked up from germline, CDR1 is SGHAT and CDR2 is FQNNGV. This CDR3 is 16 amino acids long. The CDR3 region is CASSLVAGPNTGELFF. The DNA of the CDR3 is TGTGCCAGCAGCTTAGTGGCAGGGCCCAACACCGGGGAGCTGTTTTTT.

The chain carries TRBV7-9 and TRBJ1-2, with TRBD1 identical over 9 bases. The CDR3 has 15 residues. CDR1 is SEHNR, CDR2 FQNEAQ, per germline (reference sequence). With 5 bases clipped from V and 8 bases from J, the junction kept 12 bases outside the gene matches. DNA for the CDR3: TGTGCCAGCAGCCCCTGGGACAGGGAAAATTCGGGCTACACCTTC. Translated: CASSPWDRENSGYTF. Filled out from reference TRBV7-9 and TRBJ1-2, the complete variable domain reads DTGVSQNPRHKITKRGQNVTFRCDPISEHNRLYWYRQTLGQGPEFLTYFQNEAQLEKSRLLSDRFSAERPKGSFSTLEIQRTEQGDSAMYLCASSPWDRENSGYTFGSGTRLTVV.

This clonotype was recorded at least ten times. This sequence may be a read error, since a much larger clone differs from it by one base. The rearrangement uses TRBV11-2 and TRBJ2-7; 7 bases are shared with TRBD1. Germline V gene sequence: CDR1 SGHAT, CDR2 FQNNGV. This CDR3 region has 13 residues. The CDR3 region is CVSSLGQAYEQYF. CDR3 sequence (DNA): TGTGTCAGCAGCTTAGGACAGGCCTACGAGCAGTACTTC. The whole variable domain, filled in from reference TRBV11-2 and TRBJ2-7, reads EAGVAQSPRYKIIEKRQSVAFWCNPISGHATLYWYQQILGQGPKLLIQFQNNGVVDDSQLPKDRFSAERLKGVDSTLKIQPAKLEDSAVYLCVSSLGQAYEQYFGPGTRLTVT.